The sequence of this TCR beta chain was determined in a study of regulatory T cells in long-lasting Graves disease. There are 15 residues in the CDR3. V shed 4 bases, J shed 2 bases, and the junction held 5 bases outside the gene matches. Germline-derived CDR1 and CDR2 are MNHEY and SVGAGI. At least ten counts were recorded for this clonotype. Its antigen is not known. Time point denoted: newly diagnosed GD, antithyroid drugs for less than 3 months. Making the TCR library involved RNA that had been extracted from PBMCs. Construction of the TCR beta libraries employed iRepertoire HTBI primers in conjunction with Arm-PCR of CDR3 regions. Original analysis: Identification of gene segments yielded more than 60 TRBV and 14 to 15 TRBJ across samples. Each CDR3 protein gets one entry after TCRdb re-called the multiplex PCR reads with MiXCR. The V and J calls here are based on TCRdb, not the publication. This table holds 400,000 to 500,000 distinct CDR3 sequences, 16% found once.

Study observations and caveats: Preferential use of TRBV28, TRBJ1-2 and TRBJ2-5 was seen in persistent disease.

These data are also associated with another study on T cells in Graves' hyperthyroidism and ophthalmopathy. In that study: The hyperthyroidism was newly diagnosed and had lasted under 2 months; the patients were aged 18 to 65. Ophthalmopathy was model-predicted a median around 6.1 months pre-onset.

The J gene is TRBJ2-3, the V gene TRBV6-5; TRBD1 matches at 8 bases. The sample in question was peripheral blood mononuclear cells (PBMCs), obtained at new diagnosis, from a patient treated with antithyroid drugs. This clonotype originated in a woman aged 25 to 39 with Graves disease. CDR3 protein: CASSFMTGATDTQYF. The CDR3, as DNA: TGTGCCAGCAGTTTTATGACAGGGGCCACAGATACGCAGTATTTT.